This T cell receptor (beta chain) was recorded in a study of T cells in Graves' hyperthyroidism and ophthalmopathy. Amplification of TCR beta CDR3 regions used RNA as the template. When the TCR CDR3 underwent first-round RT-PCR, the HTBI primer set was used. TCRdb re-derived calls from the multiplex PCR reads in MiXCR, one entry per CDR3 protein. This table holds around 450,000 distinct CDR3 sequences, approximately 14% found once. This clonotype was detected only a few times. A patient was excluded if there was uncontrolled infection, other autoimmune disease, pregnancy or lactation. Diagnoses used clinical symptoms, serum thyroxine and TRAb, thyroid ultrasound and orbital computed tomography. Germline V gene data show CDR1 as DFQATT and CDR2 as SNEGSKA (reference sequence). Trimming pared 0 bases from V and 1 base from J, leaving 6 bases between. This CDR3 region has 13 residues.

The rearrangement uses TRBV20-1 and TRBJ1-1; D remains unclear. The material sequenced was blood. This receptor was obtained from a woman aged 18-30 years with Graves' hyperthyroidism. CDR3 sequence: CSARDFTNTEAFF. The CDR3 DNA reads as TGCAGTGCTAGAGATTTCACGAACACTGAAGCTTTCTTT.